This section outlines one T cell receptor (beta chain) sequence together with its context. This clone was detected once. What this receptor recognizes is not known. No qualities accompany the bases; no much larger clone lies one base away. The sample belongs to a study of cytomegalovirus exposure and HLA in healthy donors (dated by TCRdb to about 2017). With regard to the full study: An earlier analysis of approximately 640 of the donors reported 276 Gb of sequence data and approximately 110 million unique TCR beta sequences from about 200 million T cells. An early release covering roughly 600 HLA-typed donors comprised about 300 gigabases of sequencing data and tens of millions of unique TCR sequences. Of the roughly 420 genotyped donors, 70% to 90% were placed in the genetic ancestry cluster associated with self-reported Caucasian donors. The study aimed to test whether signatures of past pathogen exposure could be identified by cataloging public T cell receptors. The study used immunosequencing to profile the T cell repertoires of approximately 690 subjects and linked those repertoires to cytomegalovirus serostatus. In addition to the first cohort of hundreds of subjects, a separate validation cohort of around 110 different subjects was used. To predict cytomegalovirus infection status, the study combined high-throughput TCR immunosequencing, statistical association of individual TCRs with disease status, and machine learning. A later analysis re-analyzed previously published TCR beta repertoires from approximately 670 donors and added high-resolution HLA genotyping to study TCR occurrence patterns. Rather than drawing on any new phenotypic data, the later analysis identified candidate immune exposures from TCR beta sequences and the way those sequences occurred across donors. An earlier analysis of roughly 600 of the donors used high-throughput TCR beta sequencing to judge whether each TCR beta V gene segment behaved as functional or pseudogenic. Donor age, sex, ethnicity and CMV serostatus were collected together with the repertoire data. A later genetic analysis took genome-wide SNP genotypes for about three fifths of the 666 donors and used that subset as a discovery cohort. Every repertoire in the discovery cohort had been generated on one and the same sequencing platform. HLA typing included class I and class II loci at four-digit resolution. The number of donors typed differed by locus, with about 629-640 for A, B, C, DRB1 and DQB1, 522 for DQA1, about 610 for DPA1, and some 450 for DPB1. Because of strong linkage in the cohort, four to six DR-DQ haplotypes were treated as single units for association and clustering. On average, around 240,000 unique TCR beta nucleotide sequences were sequenced per donor among a few hundred genotyped donors of the cohort, with roughly 18% of those sequences being non-productive. Beyond this particular receptor, the publication reports: The authors suggested that the approach could potentially be extended to other disease states and immunological phenotypes. A cluster of highly shared sequence variants was judged likely to be a technical artifact of the sequencing pipeline. Across donors, most TCR sequences were observed very rarely, whereas some public TCRs were present in many individuals. Cytomegalovirus status was reported to be diagnosed by the classifier with high specificity and sensitivity in both the original and validation cohorts. In an earlier analysis of a few hundred of the donors, most TCR beta V segments were observed in productive rearrangements about 87% or about 30% of the time, broadly matching IMGT annotations. Because HLA typing was unavailable for some donors at each locus, only the typed subset was used in association tests. The only immune exposure information available for the cohort was CMV serostatus. When HLA alleles, especially DR and DQ, strongly co-occurred, TCR associations were difficult to assign to individual alleles. The 87-base-pair reads could not distinguish some IMGT-functional V segments, including TRBV6-2 and TRBV6-3, so those segments were excluded. According to a later analysis, parvovirus B19, influenza, CMV and Epstein-Barr virus appeared linked to several top co-occurrence clusters. A further reported finding was that TCR beta sequences accurately predicted the HLA-A and HLA-B alleles for most subjects in the first cohort. Correlated functional status among segregating V segments might be attributable to linkage disequilibrium, but an unknown experimental factor could not be ruled out. In the study, some 180 TCR beta chains were listed as associated with cytomegalovirus. An association between a missense DCLRE1C variant and V-gene and J-gene trimming of TCR beta chains was found in a later genetic analysis and replicated in an independent cohort. In this cohort, only TCR beta chains were sequenced, and detectable features were limited by the absence of alpha or paired-chain data. Because counts were too low, some 17 rarely observed V segments, including chromosome 9 orphons, were excluded from the earlier analysis of some 540 of the donors. Three of the identified cytomegalovirus-associated TCR beta chains were confirmed in vitro to be specific for cytomegalovirus antigens. In a later analysis, most CMV-associated TCR beta chains were found to appear HLA-restricted, with HLA associations seemingly driven largely by CMV exposure. In a later analysis, HLA-associated TCR beta chains were found to be more clonally expanded and to have lower generation probabilities than equally common non-associated chains. Roughly uniform sequencing depth across donors was assumed in presence/absence analyses, although this assumption may not hold. In a later analysis, the rate of TCR association differed among HLA loci, with DRB1 alleles having the most associated TCRs and HLA-C alleles having the fewest. At a false discovery rate of 0.05, a later analysis linked about 16,000 TCR beta sequences to specific HLA alleles. In a later genetic analysis, fewer N-insertions in productive TCRs were reported among donors in an Asian-associated ancestry cluster than the roughly 700-donor mean.

The CDR3 contains 14 residues, cysteine and phenylalanine counted. Only the CDR3 part of the read is kept: 42 bases, read in frame from the first base. V trim: 3 bases; J trim: 8 bases; unmatched bases: 8. Per the germline V gene, SQVTM is the CDR1 and ANQGSEA is the CDR2. The library was prepared using the immunoSEQ multiplex PCR assay. For the multiplex PCR, a mixture combining 60 forward primers for TCR Vbeta segments and 13 reverse primers for TCR Jbeta segments was used. Amplification of the CDR3 region of rearranged TCR beta genes was performed with a multiplex PCR assay on genomic DNA. Amplified TCR beta libraries were sequenced as 87-base-pair reads on the Illumina HiSeq System. From the authors' description of their analysis: In a later analysis, about 80 million unique TCR beta chains were counted across the roughly 610 repertoires, and around 11 million of these chains were shared by at least two donors. A nearest-neighbor algorithm error-corrected the raw reads and collapsed the reads into unique sequences, merging closely related sequences to remove PCR and sequencing errors. V, D and J gene segments were assigned by aligning CDR3 sequences to IMGT reference sequences. For a sequence to be retained, a match of at least six nucleotides was required to both a V gene segment and a J gene segment. Rearrangements were called productive when the CDR3 lacked stop codons and stayed in frame with V and J; all others were non-productive. Following IMGT convention, CDR3 was defined as the stretch from the second conserved V-encoded cysteine to the conserved J-encoded phenylalanine. The earlier analysis of some 580 of the donors excluded any sequence lacking an unambiguous match to a single V gene segment. An earlier analysis of over 450 of the donors classified V segments as functional when productive rearrangements were above 56.7% and as segregating when the standard deviation between donors was above 5%. To diagnose cytomegalovirus status from the catalog of TCR beta chain sequences, a statistical classification framework was built. In a later analysis, TCR nucleotide sequences were compared against IMGT/GENE-DB human TR gene sequences so that V and J genes could be assigned. Using the TCRdist pipeline, a later analysis assigned CDR3 sequences along with most-parsimonious VDJ recombination scenarios. In a later analysis, each TCR beta chain was defined by its CDR3 amino acid sequence together with its V-gene family, and reads lacking a unique V-gene family were excluded. In a later analysis, around 650 highly shared, low-generation-probability nucleotide sequences were removed to address suspected cross-contamination and a sequencing artifact. In a later analysis, a clonal expansion index for each public chain was calculated from normalized within-repertoire ranks of inferred template counts. In a later analysis, generation probabilities were computed using a VDJ recombination model fitted to out-of-frame rearrangements, and the results were checked against IGoR. A later analysis scored TCR-TCR, TCR-HLA and TCR-CMV co-occurrence with hypergeometric tests, applying a repertoire-size bias correction to TCR pairs. False discovery rates were estimated in a later analysis by permuting HLA or CMV assignments 20 times. In a later analysis, co-occurring TCRs were grouped using DBSCAN, and TCRdist sequence similarity was added for clustering within HLA-allele-positive subsets. Repertoires with fewer than 30,000 or more than 120,000 public chains were left out of co-occurrence clustering, as were four to six repertoires with anomalous nucleotide sharing. The source is immuneACCESS, and TCRdb retained only in-frame sequences with V and J called. Part of the clones is not carried over; for the studies checked, unresolved V genes explain less than half of this, and the remainder is unexplained. V, J and clone size were drawn from that table, and D and trimming were deduced from the DNA. The sample table shows some 140,000 clones, and about 80% are seen once. The ten largest clones take up less than 1.5% of the sample.

The cohort consisted of 600 to 700 healthy bone marrow donors. At the time of sampling, all cohort members were nominally healthy, though unrecorded immune exposures were likely present. The donor tested CMV seropositive and was one of the 289 seropositive cohort members. A peripheral blood sample was collected from each donor, and TCR beta sequencing was performed on peripheral blood mononuclear cells. Genomic DNA extraction from the blood cell samples was performed with the Qiagen DNeasy Blood Extraction Kit. The clonotype comes from a male donor in good health and CMV-seropositive. This chain joins TRBV29-1 to TRBJ2-1; TRBD1 aligns with 9 central bases. The sample comprised PBMCs. The CDR3 here reads CSVEGQGGLDEQFF. The nucleotide sequence reads as follows: TGCAGCGTTGAGGGACAGGGAGGTTTGGATGAGCAGTTCTTC.